These 11 T cell receptor beta chains were sequenced from one sample in a study of blood T cell repertoires in COVID-19. Using immunoSEQ multiplex PCR, the repertoire was profiled, and TCRdb retains in-frame clones only, with some absent. The table shows about 55,000 clones, with approximately 85% occurring only once. Specimen: peripheral blood. These receptors all come from a human donor in a cohort sampled during active COVID-19.

The rearrangement joins TRBV18 to TRBJ2-7; 8 bases agree with TRBD1. Per germline, CDR1 KGHSH and CDR2 LQKENI. The V and J ends lost 4 bases and 2 bases, in that order; junction bases with no gene match: 7. CDR3 length equals 15 residues. CDR3 nucleotides: TGTGCCAGCTCACAAGGACAGGGAGTTACCTACGAGCAGTACTTC. This gives the protein CASSQGQGVTYEQYF.

This clone showed up just once. This chain connects TRBV5-4 to TRBJ2-5; tentative D call: TRBD1 (5 bases). The germline V gene encodes CDR1 SGHNT and CDR2 YYREEE (reference sequence). This CDR3 has 14 residues. V was cut by 5 bases and J by 5 bases, with 16 bases left in between. The CDR3 region is CASSAGSPGETQYF. CDR3 bases: TGTGCCAGCAGTGCAGGGTCCCCCGGGGAGACCCAGTACTTC.

J is TRBJ1-1 and V is TRBV2; D ambiguous. CDR3 length equals 13 residues. Trimming pared 6 bases from V and 1 base from J, leaving 9 bases between. Per the germline V gene, CDR1 is SNHLY and CDR2 is FYNNEI. CDR3 nucleotides: TGTGCCAGCAGGATTGACACGAACACTGAAGCTTTCTTT. It encodes CASRIDTNTEAFF.

The chain joins TRBV5-8 to TRBJ2-7, with D perhaps TRBD1 (5 bases). This CDR3 has 15 amino acids. The V gene lost 1 base and the J gene lost 6 bases, with 17 bases spanning the gap. The germline V gene encodes CDR1 SGHTS and CDR2 YDEGEE. CDR3 in amino acids: CASSLINLGQSEQYF. CDR3 bases: TGTGCCAGCAGCTTGATCAACCTGGGGCAGAGCGAGCAGTACTTC.

The gene calls are TRBV3-1 (or the pseudogene TRBV3-2) and TRBJ1-4, with 9 bases matching TRBD1. The CDR3 is made up of 14 amino acids. V lost 3 bases and J lost 8; bases outside the gene matches: 4. Germline V CDR1 and CDR2: LGHDT, YNNKEL (reference sequence). The CDR3 nucleotides are TGTGCCAGCAGCCAGGGGACAGGGTGGGAAAAACTGTTTTTT. Translation: CASSQGTGWEKLFF.

This rearrangement joins TRBV10-1 to TRBJ2-7; 7 bases match TRBD1. V lost 6 bases and J lost 0; bases outside the gene matches: 2. This CDR3 has 13 amino acids. The germline V gene has CDR1 WNHNN and CDR2 SYGVQD (reference sequence). The CDR3 DNA follows: TGCGCCAGCAGCCGGGACAGCTCCTACGAGCAGTACTTC. Its translation: CASSRDSSYEQYF.

The V and J genes are TRBV11-3 and TRBJ2-2; no definite D call. This CDR3 comprises 12 residues. Germline V gene data show CDR1 as SGHNT and CDR2 as YENEEA. Trimming cost V 5 bases and J 6 bases, with 7 bases left between them. The CDR3 sequence: CASSPEPGELFF. As DNA, the CDR3 is TGTGCCAGCAGCCCAGAACCCGGGGAGCTGTTTTTT.

The V gene is TRBV5-1, the J gene TRBJ2-7; 8 bases map to TRBD2. The J segment lost 7 bases and the V segment lost 0 bases, leaving 3 bases of the junction unmatched. The length of the CDR3 is 13 residues. Germline-derived CDR1 and CDR2 are SGHRS and YFSETQ. CDR3 nucleotide sequence: TGCGCCAGCAGCTTGGCCGGGGGGGTTGAGCAGTACTTC. Amino acid sequence: CASSLAGGVEQYF.

The chain uses TRBV3-1 (or the pseudogene TRBV3-2) and TRBJ1-1, with TRBD1 as a possible D gene (6 bases). The V gene lost 7 bases and the J gene lost 3 bases, with 12 bases spanning the gap. Germline assignment: CDR1 LGHDT and CDR2 YNNKEL (reference sequence). There are 13 residues in the CDR3. The DNA for the CDR3 is TGTGCCAGCACCTCAGGGGTACACACTGAAGCTTTCTTT. This sequence encodes CASTSGVHTEAFF.

V gene TRBV7-2 combines with J gene TRBJ1-5; possible D gene TRBD1, 5 bases. Germline V lookup: CDR1 SGHTA, CDR2 FQGNSA. With 1 base removed from V and 11 bases from J, the gap between germline ends came to 12 bases. The CDR3 has 13 residues. This CDR3 is CASSLDRMGSQHF. In nucleotides, the CDR3 is TGTGCCAGCAGCTTAGACAGGATGGGGTCCCAGCATTTT. Supplemented by reference TRBV7-2 and TRBJ1-5, the full variable domain reads GAGVSQSPSNKVTEKGKDVELRCDPISGHTALYWYRQSLGQGLEFLIYFQGNSAPDKSGLPSDRFSAERTGGSVSTLTIQRTQQEDSAVYLCASSLDRMGSQHFGDGTRLSIL.

The chain carries TRBV6-5 and TRBJ1-5, with D perhaps matching TRBD1 (6 bases). The V and J ends lost 0 bases and 8 bases respectively, with 14 bases between them. CDR1 MNHEY and CDR2 SVGAGI come from the germline V gene. The CDR3 consists of 15 residues. The CDR3 loop reads CASSYSGLGDKPQHF. DNA of the CDR3: TGTGCCAGCAGTTACTCTGGTCTGGGGGACAAGCCCCAGCATTTT.